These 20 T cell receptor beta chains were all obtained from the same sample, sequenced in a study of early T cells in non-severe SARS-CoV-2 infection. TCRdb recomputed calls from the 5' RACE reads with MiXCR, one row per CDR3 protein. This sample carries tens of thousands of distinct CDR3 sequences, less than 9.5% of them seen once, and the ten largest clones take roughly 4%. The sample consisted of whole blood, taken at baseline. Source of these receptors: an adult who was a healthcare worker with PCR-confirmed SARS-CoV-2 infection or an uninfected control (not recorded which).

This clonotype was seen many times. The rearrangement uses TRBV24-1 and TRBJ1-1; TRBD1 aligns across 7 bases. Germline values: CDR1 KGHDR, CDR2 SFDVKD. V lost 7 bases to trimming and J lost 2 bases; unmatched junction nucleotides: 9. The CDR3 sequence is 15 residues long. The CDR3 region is CATRAPDRVNTEAFF. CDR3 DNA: TGTGCCACCAGGGCCCCTGACAGGGTCAACACTGAAGCTTTCTTT.

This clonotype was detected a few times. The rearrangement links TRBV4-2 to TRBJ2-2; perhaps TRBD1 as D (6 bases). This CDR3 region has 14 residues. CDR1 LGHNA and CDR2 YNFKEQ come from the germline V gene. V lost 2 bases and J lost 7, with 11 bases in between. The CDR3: CASSQPDRIGELFF. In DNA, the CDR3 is TGTGCCAGCAGCCAACCGGACAGAATCGGGGAGCTGTTTTTT.

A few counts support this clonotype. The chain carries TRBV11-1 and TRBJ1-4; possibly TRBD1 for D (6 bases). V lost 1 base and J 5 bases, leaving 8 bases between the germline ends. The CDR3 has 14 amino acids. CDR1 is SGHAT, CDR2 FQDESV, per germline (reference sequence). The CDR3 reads CASSLGTENEKLFF. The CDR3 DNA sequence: TGTGCCAGCAGCTTAGGGACAGAGAATGAAAAACTGTTTTTT.

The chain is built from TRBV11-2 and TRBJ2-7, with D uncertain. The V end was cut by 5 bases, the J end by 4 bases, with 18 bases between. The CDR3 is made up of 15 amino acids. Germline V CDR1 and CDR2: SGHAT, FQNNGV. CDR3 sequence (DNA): TGTGCCAGCAGCCGGCGGTGGGCAGGCGCGTACGAGCAGTACTTC. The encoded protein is CASSRRWAGAYEQYF.

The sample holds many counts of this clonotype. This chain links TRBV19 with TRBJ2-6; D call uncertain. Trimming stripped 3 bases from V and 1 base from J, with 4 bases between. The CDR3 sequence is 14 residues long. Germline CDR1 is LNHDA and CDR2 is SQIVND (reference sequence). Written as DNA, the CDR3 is TGTGCCAGTAGTATTAGTTCTGGGGCCAACGTCCTGACTTTC. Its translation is CASSISSGANVLTF.

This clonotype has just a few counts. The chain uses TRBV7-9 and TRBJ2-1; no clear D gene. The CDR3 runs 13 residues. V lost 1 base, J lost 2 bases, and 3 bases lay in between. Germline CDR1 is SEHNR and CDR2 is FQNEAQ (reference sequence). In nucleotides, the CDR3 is TGTGCCAGCAGCTTAGAGGCCTACAATGAGCAGTTCTTC. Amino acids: CASSLEAYNEQFF. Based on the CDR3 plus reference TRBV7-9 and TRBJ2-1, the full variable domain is DTGVSQNPRHKITKRGQNVTFRCDPISEHNRLYWYRQTLGQGPEFLTYFQNEAQLEKSRLLSDRFSAERPKGSFSTLEIQRTEQGDSAMYLCASSLEAYNEQFFGPGTRLTVL.

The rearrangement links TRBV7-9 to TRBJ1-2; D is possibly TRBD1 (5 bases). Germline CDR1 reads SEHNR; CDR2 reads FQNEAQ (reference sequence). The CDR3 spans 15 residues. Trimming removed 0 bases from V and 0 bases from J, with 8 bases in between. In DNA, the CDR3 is TGTGCCAGCAGCTTAGCAGGGGCATCTAACTATGGCTACACCTTC. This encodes CASSLAGASNYGYTF.

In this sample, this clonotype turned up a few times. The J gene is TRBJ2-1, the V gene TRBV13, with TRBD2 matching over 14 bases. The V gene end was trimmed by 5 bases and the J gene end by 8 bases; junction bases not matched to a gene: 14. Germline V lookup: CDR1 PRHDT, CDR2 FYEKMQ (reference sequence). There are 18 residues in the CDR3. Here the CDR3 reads CASSTTARLAGGPYEQFF. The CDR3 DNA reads TGTGCCAGCAGCACCACCGCCCGACTAGCGGGAGGGCCATATGAGCAGTTCTTC.

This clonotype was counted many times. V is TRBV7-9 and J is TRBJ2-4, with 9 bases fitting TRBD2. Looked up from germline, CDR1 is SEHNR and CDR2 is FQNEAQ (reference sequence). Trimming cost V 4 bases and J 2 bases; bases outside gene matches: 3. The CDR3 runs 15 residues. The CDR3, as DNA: TGTGCCAGCAGCTCTGCGGGGGGGCCCAAAAACATTCAGTACTTC. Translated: CASSSAGGPKNIQYF.

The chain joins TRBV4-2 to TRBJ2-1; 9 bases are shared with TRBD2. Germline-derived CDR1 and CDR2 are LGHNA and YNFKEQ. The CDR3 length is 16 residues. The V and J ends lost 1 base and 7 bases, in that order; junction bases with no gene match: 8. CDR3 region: CASSQVGRGGLNEQFF. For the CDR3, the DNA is TGTGCCAGCAGCCAAGTAGGGCGGGGGGGCTTGAATGAGCAGTTCTTC.

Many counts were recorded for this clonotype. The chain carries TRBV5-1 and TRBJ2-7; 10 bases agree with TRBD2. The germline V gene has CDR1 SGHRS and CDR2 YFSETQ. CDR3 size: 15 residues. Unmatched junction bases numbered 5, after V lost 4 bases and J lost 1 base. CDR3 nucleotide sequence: TGCGCCAGCAGCCACGGGGGACTAGCGTCCTACGAGCAGTACTTC. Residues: CASSHGGLASYEQYF.

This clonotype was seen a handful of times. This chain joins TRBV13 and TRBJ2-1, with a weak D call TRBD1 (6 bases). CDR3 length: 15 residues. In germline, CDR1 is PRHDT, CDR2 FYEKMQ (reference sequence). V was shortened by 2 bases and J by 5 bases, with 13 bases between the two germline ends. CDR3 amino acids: CASSLLTGFNNEQFF. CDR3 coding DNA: TGTGCCAGCAGCTTATTGACAGGCTTCAACAATGAGCAGTTCTTC.

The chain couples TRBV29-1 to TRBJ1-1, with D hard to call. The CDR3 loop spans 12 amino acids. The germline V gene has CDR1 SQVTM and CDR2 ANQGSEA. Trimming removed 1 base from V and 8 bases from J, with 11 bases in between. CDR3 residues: CSVEVLSGEAFF. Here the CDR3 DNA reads TGCAGCGTTGAAGTCCTGAGCGGGGAAGCTTTCTTT.

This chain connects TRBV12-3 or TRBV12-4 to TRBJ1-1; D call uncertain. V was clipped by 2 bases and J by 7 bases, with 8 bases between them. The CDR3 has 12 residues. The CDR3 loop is CASSLPGGEAFF. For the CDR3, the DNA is TGTGCCAGCAGTTTACCGGGAGGTGAAGCTTTCTTT.

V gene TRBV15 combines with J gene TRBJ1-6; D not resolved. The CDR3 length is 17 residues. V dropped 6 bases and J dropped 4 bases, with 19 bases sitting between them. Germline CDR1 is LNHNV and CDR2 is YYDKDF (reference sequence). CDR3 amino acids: CATSPTWSSGYNSPLHF. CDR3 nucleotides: TGTGCCACCAGTCCGACGTGGTCGTCGGGGTATAATTCACCCCTCCACTTT. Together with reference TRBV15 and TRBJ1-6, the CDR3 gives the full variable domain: DAMVIQNPRYQVTQFGKPVTLSCSQTLNHNVMYWYQQKSSQAPKLLFHYYDKDFNNEADTPDNFQSRRPNTSFCFLDIRSPGLGDTAMYLCATSPTWSSGYNSPLHFGNGTRLTVT.

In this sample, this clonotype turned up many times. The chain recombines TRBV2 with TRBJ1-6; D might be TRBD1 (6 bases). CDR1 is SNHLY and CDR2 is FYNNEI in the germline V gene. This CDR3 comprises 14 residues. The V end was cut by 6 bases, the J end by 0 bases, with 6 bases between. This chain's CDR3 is CASRDSSYNSPLHF. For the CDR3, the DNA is TGTGCCAGCAGGGACAGCTCCTATAATTCACCCCTCCACTTT. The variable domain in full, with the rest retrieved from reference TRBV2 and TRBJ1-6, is EPEVTQTPSHQVTQMGQEVILRCVPISNHLYFYWYRQILGQKVEFLVSFYNNEISEKSEIFDDQFSVERPDGSNFTLKIRSTKLEDSAMYFCASRDSSYNSPLHFGNGTRLTVT.

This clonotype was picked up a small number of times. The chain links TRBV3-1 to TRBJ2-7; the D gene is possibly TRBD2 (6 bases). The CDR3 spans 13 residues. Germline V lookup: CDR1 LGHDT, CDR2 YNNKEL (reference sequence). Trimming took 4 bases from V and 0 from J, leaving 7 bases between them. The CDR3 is CASSPRGSYEQYF. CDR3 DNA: TGTGCCAGCAGCCCGCGGGGCTCCTACGAGCAGTACTTC.

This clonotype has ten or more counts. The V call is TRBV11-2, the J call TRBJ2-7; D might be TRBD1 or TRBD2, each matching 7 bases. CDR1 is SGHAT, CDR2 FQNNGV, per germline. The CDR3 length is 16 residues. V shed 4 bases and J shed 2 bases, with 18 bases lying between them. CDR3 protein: CASSSIQGGAPYEQYF. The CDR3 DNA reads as TGTGCCAGCAGCTCAATTCAGGGGGGGGCCCCCTACGAGCAGTACTTC.

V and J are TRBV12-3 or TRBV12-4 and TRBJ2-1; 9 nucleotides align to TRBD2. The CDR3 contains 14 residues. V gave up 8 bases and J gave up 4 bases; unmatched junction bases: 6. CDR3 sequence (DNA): TGTGCCAGCGCGACTAGCGGAATATACAATGAGCAGTTCTTC. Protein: CASATSGIYNEQFF.

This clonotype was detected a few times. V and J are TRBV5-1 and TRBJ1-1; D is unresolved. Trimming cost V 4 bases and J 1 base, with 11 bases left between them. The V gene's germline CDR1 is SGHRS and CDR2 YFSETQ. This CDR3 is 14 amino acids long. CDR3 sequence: CASSPGGENTEAFF. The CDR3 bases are TGCGCCAGCAGCCCTGGTGGGGAGAACACTGAAGCTTTCTTT.